A single sample gave rise to the 24 T cell receptor beta chains below, sequenced in a study of CD8 T cells in Susac syndrome. RNA totalling about 0.45 to 1 ug underwent reverse transcription with random hexamers. In TCRdb, the immunoSEQ multiplex PCR reads were re-called with MiXCR into one record per CDR3 protein. Of about 400,000 distinct CDR3 sequences in the sample, more than 70% were seen once. Sequenced input: CD8+ T cells from PBMCs. The receptors come from a human donor with multiple sclerosis.

This clonotype was recorded once. In nucleotides, the CDR3 is TGTGCCAGCAGTGTTTTCAGGGGAACCTACGAGCAGTACTTC. Its protein product is CASSVFRGTYEQYF. The genes are TRBV6-1 and TRBJ2-7; D possibly corresponds to TRBD1 (6 bases). The ends were cut back, 4 bases at V and 2 bases at J, with 12 bases in the middle. The length of the CDR3 is 14 residues. Germline V gene lookup returns CDR1 MNHNS and CDR2 SASEGT.

The CDR3 DNA follows: TGTGCCAGCAGCCCCCCCGAAGGATTGAACACTGAAGCTTTCTTT. This encodes CASSPPEGLNTEAFF. J is TRBJ1-1 and V is TRBV9; D remains unclear. Between the trimmed V and J ends, which lost 4 bases and 0 bases, there was a span of 13 bases. The CDR3 is 15 residues long. Per the germline V gene, CDR1 is SGDLS and CDR2 is YYNGEE.

The chain is built from TRBV5-4 and TRBJ2-5, with D perhaps TRBD1 or TRBD2 (5 bases each). Germline CDR1 SGHNT, CDR2 YYREEE (reference sequence). The CDR3 sequence is 14 residues long. Trimming took off 6 bases at V and 3 bases at J, with 15 bases between the two ends. The CDR3 nucleotides are TGTGCCAGCATGAGGGGCCAGGAGGAAGAGACCCAGTACTTC. Amino acid sequence: CASMRGQEEETQYF.

CDR3 coding DNA: TGTGCCAGCAGCCGCGACAGGGGTGCAGAGACCCAGTACTTC. Its protein product is CASSRDRGAETQYF. The V gene is TRBV14, the J gene TRBJ2-5; 8 bases map to TRBD1. With V trimmed by 4 bases and J by 4 bases, 5 bases remained unmatched. The CDR3 covers 14 residues. In germline, CDR1 is SGHDN, CDR2 FVKESK.

This chain joins TRBV15 and TRBJ2-2, with TRBD1 matching 9 bases. V lost 5 bases and J lost 3; bases outside the gene matches: 4. The CDR3 consists of 15 residues. The germline gives CDR1 LNHNV, CDR2 YYDKDF (reference sequence). DNA for the CDR3: TGTGCCACCAGCGTCCGGACAGGGGACACCGGGGAGCTGTTTTTT. This codes for CATSVRTGDTGELFF.

The CDR3 sequence is CSAYRDRMTYEQYF. The CDR3 DNA reads TGCAGTGCTTACCGGGACAGGATGACCTACGAGCAGTACTTC. V gene TRBV20-1 combines with J gene TRBJ2-7, with 8 bases that match TRBD1. The CDR3 has 14 residues. The V segment lost 5 bases and the J segment 2 bases; nucleotides outside the gene matches: 8. CDR1 and CDR2 (germline): DFQATT, SNEGSKA (reference sequence).

The chain has TRBV7-9 and TRBJ1-2; no reliable D call. V lost 0 bases to trimming and J lost 2 bases, with 10 bases between them. The CDR3 loop spans 15 amino acids. CDR1 and CDR2 from the germline V gene are SEHNR and FQNEAQ (reference sequence). This CDR3 is CASSLASEPNYGYTF. The CDR3 nucleotides read TGTGCCAGCAGCTTAGCGTCCGAGCCGAACTATGGCTACACCTTC.

Worth noting for this clonotype: An end of the junction differs from the germline gene, which may be a read error. The J gene is TRBJ2-7, the V gene TRBV29-1; D may be TRBD2 (5 bases). Germline-derived CDR1 and CDR2 are SQVTM and ANQGSEA. This CDR3 comprises 15 residues. CDR3 nucleotides: TGCAGTGTTGACCTAGCCCTCGAGAACTCCTACGAGCAGTACTTC. It codes for CSVDLALENSYEQYF.

The chain links TRBV10-2 to TRBJ2-1; D remains unclear. The ends were cut back, 8 bases at V and 0 bases at J, with 11 bases in the middle. The length of the CDR3 is 14 residues. Germline CDR1 WSHSY, CDR2 SAAADI. The CDR3 DNA sequence: TGCGCCAGCGAAACTCTTGACTCCTACAATGAGCAGTTCTTC. Protein product: CASETLDSYNEQFF.

V gene TRBV6-4 combines with J gene TRBJ2-1; D may match TRBD1 or TRBD2 (6 bases each). Per the germline V gene, CDR1 is MRHNA and CDR2 is SNTAGT. This CDR3 has 14 residues. The V end was cut by 7 bases, the J end by 9 bases, with 19 bases between. This chain's CDR3 is CASMGGSGYGEQFF. The CDR3, as DNA: TGTGCCAGCATGGGGGGCTCGGGCTACGGTGAGCAGTTCTTC.

There are a few counts of this clonotype. The chain employs TRBV6-2 or TRBV6-3 and TRBJ2-7; perhaps TRBD2 as D (6 bases). V was cut by 0 bases and J by 5 bases, with 11 bases left in between. The V gene's germline CDR1 is MNHEY and CDR2 SVGEGT. The CDR3 spans 14 residues. The CDR3 DNA reads as TGTGCCAGCAGTTACTCTTACGGGGAGGACGAGCAGTACTTC. The encoded protein is CASSYSYGEDEQYF.

This clonotype was counted once. V usage is TRBV7-6 and J usage is TRBJ1-1; D unclear. This CDR3 has 13 residues. V lost 5 bases and J 1 base, leaving 8 bases between the germline ends. CDR1 and CDR2 from the germline V gene are SGHVS and FNYEAQ. CDR3 amino acids: CASSQSSNTEAFF. CDR3 DNA sequence: TGTGCCAGCAGCCAATCATCGAACACTGAAGCTTTCTTT.

The chain combines TRBV24-1 with TRBJ1-5, with D unresolved. The CDR3 spans 12 residues. Germline CDR1 is KGHDR and CDR2 is SFDVKD. The V and J ends lost 7 bases and 11 bases respectively, with 14 bases between them. CDR3 sequence (DNA): TGTGCCACCAGCGAGGAGGCAAGAGCCCAGCATTTT. Translated: CATSEEARAQHF.

The rearrangement uses TRBV10-1 and TRBJ2-1; a weak D match, TRBD1 (5 bases). The CDR3 sequence is 15 residues long. Germline V gene data show CDR1 as WNHNN and CDR2 as SYGVQD (reference sequence). Trimming stripped 0 bases from V and 3 bases from J, with 9 bases between. The CDR3 loop reads CASSESSQGYNEQFF. The CDR3 DNA is TGCGCCAGCAGTGAGTCCTCGCAGGGCTACAATGAGCAGTTCTTC.

This chain connects TRBV29-1 to TRBJ2-3; 8 positions match TRBD1. The germline V gene encodes CDR1 SQVTM and CDR2 ANQGSEA. The CDR3 extends over 18 amino acids. The J segment lost 0 bases and the V segment lost 6 bases, leaving 17 bases of the junction unmatched. The CDR3 is CSVADPLLQGASTDTQYF. The DNA of the CDR3 is TGCAGCGTCGCGGACCCCCTCCTTCAGGGGGCAAGCACAGATACGCAGTATTTT.

The genes are TRBV4-1 and TRBJ2-1, with TRBD2 identical over 8 bases. Germline V gene data show CDR1 as MGHRA and CDR2 as YSYEKL. V trimming: 4 bases; J trimming: 7 bases; junction bases outside the gene matches: 12. This CDR3 contains 16 residues. The CDR3 sequence: CASSRIGAGGLNEQFF. DNA of the CDR3: TGCGCCAGCAGCCGAATTGGGGCGGGGGGTCTGAATGAGCAGTTCTTC.

V is TRBV9 and J is TRBJ1-4, with D maybe TRBD1 (6 bases). Germline-derived CDR1 and CDR2 are SGDLS and YYNGEE. V lost 0 bases, J lost 7 bases, and 13 bases lay in between. This CDR3 is 15 amino acids long. CDR3 region: CASSVAGTLSEKLFF. CDR3 sequence (DNA): TGTGCCAGCAGCGTAGCGGGGACATTAAGTGAAAAACTGTTTTTT. The full variable domain, its missing parts supplied by reference TRBV9 and TRBJ1-4, is DSGVTQTPKHLITATGQRVTLRCSPRSGDLSVYWYQQSLDQGLQFLIQYYNGEERAKGNILERFSAQQFPDLHSELNLSSLELGDSALYFCASSVAGTLSEKLFFGSGTQLSVL.

The V and J genes are TRBV4-2 and TRBJ2-3; a weak D match, TRBD1 (5 bases). The germline V and J ends were trimmed by 1 base and 1 base, with 12 bases remaining between them. The germline gives CDR1 LGHNA, CDR2 YNFKEQ. CDR3 size: 16 residues. The CDR3 spells CASSQGGRDGTDTQYF. CDR3 nucleotides: TGTGCCAGCAGCCAAGGGGGCAGGGATGGCACAGATACGCAGTATTTT.

The rearrangement links TRBV4-1 to TRBJ2-7, with D uncertain. Germline V lookup: CDR1 MGHRA, CDR2 YSYEKL. The CDR3 is 15 residues long. Trimming removed 0 bases at V and 2 bases at J, with 11 bases between. This chain's CDR3 is CASSQDHEETYEQYF. CDR3 nucleotide sequence: TGCGCCAGCAGCCAAGATCATGAGGAGACCTACGAGCAGTACTTC.

The V gene is TRBV5-1, the J gene TRBJ1-2; D not certain. The ends were cut back, 7 bases at V and 6 bases at J, with 19 bases in the middle. The CDR3 spans 14 residues. The germline gives CDR1 SGHRS, CDR2 YFSETQ. The CDR3 nucleotides are TGCGCCAGCCGTCGAAGTGGAGGCTCCAATGGCTACACCTTC. Translation: CASRRSGGSNGYTF. The whole variable domain, remainder taken from reference TRBV5-1 and TRBJ1-2, is KAGVTQTPRYLIKTRGQQVTLSCSPISGHRSVSWYQQTPGQGLQFLFEYFSETQRNKGNFPGRFSGRQFSNSRSEMNVSTLELGDSALYLCASRRSGGSNGYTFGSGTRLTVV.

The chain combines TRBV27 with TRBJ2-2; no firm D call. Germline V gene data show CDR1 as MNHEY and CDR2 as SMNVEV (reference sequence). V was pared by 2 bases and J by 1 base, with 8 bases between. This CDR3 is 15 amino acids long. The CDR3 protein is CASSLNLQNTGELFF. The CDR3 nucleotides read TGTGCCAGCAGTTTAAATTTACAGAACACCGGGGAGCTGTTTTTT.

This rearrangement joins TRBV6-5 to TRBJ1-1; D gene uncertain. V gave up 4 bases and J gave up 7 bases, with 13 bases separating them. Germline CDR1 MNHEY, CDR2 SVGAGI. CDR3 length: 13 amino acids. Here the CDR3 DNA reads TGTGCCAGCAGTTTTTCCCCGTTCAGTGAAGCTTTCTTT. Translated: CASSFSPFSEAFF.

The V call is TRBV7-8, the J call TRBJ1-2; D call uncertain. The CDR3 is 15 residues long. V was cut by 1 base and J by 5 bases, with 14 bases left in between. Germline V lookup: CDR1 SGHVS, CDR2 FQNEAQ. The CDR3 protein is CASSLESYPPYGYTF. The DNA for the CDR3 is TGTGCCAGCAGCTTAGAGTCCTACCCGCCATATGGCTACACCTTC.

A few counts support this clonotype. The CDR3 bases are TGTGCCAGCAGCCGCACAGGGGACGAGCAGTACTTC. This codes for CASSRTGDEQYF. The chain employs TRBV14 and TRBJ2-7, with 7 bases matching TRBD1. V lost 4 bases and J lost 5; bases outside the gene matches: 2. Per germline, CDR1 SGHDN and CDR2 FVKESK. The length of the CDR3 is 12 residues.